This T cell receptor beta chain was retrieved from a study of blood T cell repertoires in COVID-19. The CDR3 runs to 18 residues. CDR1 and CDR2 from the germline V gene are MGHRA and YSYEKL. Trimming took off 0 bases at V and 4 bases at J, with 21 bases between the two ends. Data came from immunoSEQ multiplex PCR; TCRdb stores just in-frame clones and leaves some out. The data contain some 300,000 clones, roughly 88% of them singletons. The clonotype comes from a woman aged 25-40 years who had recovered from COVID-19. This chain connects TRBV4-1 to TRBJ1-1, with D maybe TRBD1 (5 bases). Sequenced input: PBMCs or T cells enriched from blood (not recorded which). The CDR3 DNA follows: TGCGCCAGCAGCCAAGAAGTTGGGAAACCGACGGGACTCACTGAAGCTTTCTTT. Residues: CASSQEVGKPTGLTEAFF.